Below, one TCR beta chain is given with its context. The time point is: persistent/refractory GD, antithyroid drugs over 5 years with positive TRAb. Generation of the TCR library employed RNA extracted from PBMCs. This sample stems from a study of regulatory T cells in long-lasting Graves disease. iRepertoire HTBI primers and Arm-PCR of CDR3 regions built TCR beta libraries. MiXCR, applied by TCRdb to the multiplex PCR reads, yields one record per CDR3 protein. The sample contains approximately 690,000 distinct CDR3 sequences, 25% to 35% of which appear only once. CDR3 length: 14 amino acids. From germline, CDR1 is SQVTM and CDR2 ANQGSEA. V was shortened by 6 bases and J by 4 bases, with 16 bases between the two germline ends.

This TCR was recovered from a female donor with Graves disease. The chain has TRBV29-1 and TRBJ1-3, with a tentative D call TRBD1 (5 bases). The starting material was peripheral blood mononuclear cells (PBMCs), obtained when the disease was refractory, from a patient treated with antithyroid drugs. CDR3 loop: CSVGDEASGNTIYF. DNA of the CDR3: TGCAGCGTAGGGGACGAGGCTTCGGGAAACACCATATATTTT.